The 13 T cell receptor beta chains listed next were all sequenced from one sample in a study of T-cell reconstitution after alpha-beta-depleted transplantation in children listed by TCRdb under 2016. The library was made by PCR. Sequencing was performed on an Illumina HiSeq 2500. To normalize quantification of the TCRbeta repertoire, the TCR libraries were built with molecular barcoding that relied on unique molecular identifiers. In-frame beta chains were kept once TCRdb had trimmed the public reads at Q25 with fastp and called clones with MiXCR. Every CDR3 protein is listed once, alongside the most common genes and DNA of its rows. Here the sample has around 530,000 distinct CDR3 sequences; approximately 32% occur a single time. Around 2.5% of the sample is in the top ten clones. Material: PBMCs from the stem cell graft donor, obtained from the stem cell graft. These receptors were taken from a human donor who donated a stem cell graft to a child with aplastic anemia.

This clonotype was seen a handful of times. V gene TRBV6-2 or TRBV6-3 combines with J gene TRBJ1-2; D uncertain. CDR1 and CDR2 from the germline V gene are MNHEY and SVGEGT. The CDR3 spans 14 residues. V lost 0 bases to trimming and J lost 5 bases, with 10 bases between them. Here the CDR3 DNA reads TGTGCCAGCAGTTACTCCCCAGAAAGATATGGCTACACCTTC. Protein: CASSYSPERYGYTF.

This clonotype was recorded a few times. J is TRBJ2-7 and V is TRBV7-2; either TRBD1 or TRBD2 may supply D (7 bases each). Looked up from germline, CDR1 is SGHTA and CDR2 is FQGNSA. The CDR3 consists of 15 residues. V was pared by 5 bases and J by 0 bases, with 14 bases between. The CDR3 DNA is TGTGCCAGCAGCCCCCAGGGGGGGGGCTCCTACGAGCAGTACGTC. As protein: CASSPQGGGSYEQYV.

The rearrangement links TRBV7-9 to TRBJ1-1, with a weak D call TRBD1 (6 bases). V lost 5 bases and J 7 bases, leaving 14 bases between the germline ends. This CDR3 has 13 amino acids. Germline CDR1 reads SEHNR; CDR2 reads FQNEAQ (reference sequence). As DNA, the CDR3 is TGTGCCAGCAGCGATAGGGGGGCTAGTGAAGCTTTCTTT. It yields the protein CASSDRGASEAFF.

This clonotype has just a few counts. V and J are TRBV2 and TRBJ2-3; 9 positions agree with TRBD2. The CDR3 consists of 15 residues. Germline CDR1 SNHLY, CDR2 FYNNEI. Germline trimming cut 3 bases from V and 3 bases from J; bases unmatched to any gene: 4. The CDR3 bases are TGTGCCAGCAGTGACGGAAGCGGGAGGACAGATACGCAGTATTTT. Amino acid sequence: CASSDGSGRTDTQYF. Full variable domain (remainder filled in from reference TRBV2 and TRBJ2-3): EPEVTQTPSHQVTQMGQEVILRCVPISNHLYFYWYRQILGQKVEFLVSFYNNEISEKSEIFDDQFSVERPDGSNFTLKIRSTKLEDSAMYFCASSDGSGRTDTQYFGPGTRLTVL.

The chain joins TRBV4-3 to TRBJ2-2; 9 bases are shared with TRBD1. CDR3 length: 15 amino acids. V was pared by 2 bases and J by 6 bases, with 4 bases of the junction left unmatched. Germline CDR1 reads LGHNA; CDR2 reads YSLEER. CDR3 region: CASSQNRGPAGELFF. The CDR3 DNA sequence: TGCGCCAGCAGCCAAAACAGGGGGCCCGCCGGGGAGCTGTTTTTT.

V and J are TRBV10-3 and TRBJ1-5, with D unclear. V lost 6 bases and J lost 7, with 13 bases in between. CDR3 length: 13 amino acids. Per the germline V gene, CDR1 is ENHRY and CDR2 is SYGVKD. In DNA, the CDR3 is TGTGCCATCAGAGATGCTGGACCGCAGCCCCAGCATTTT. It codes for CAIRDAGPQPQHF.

The chain employs TRBV27 and TRBJ1-1; D unresolved. CDR1 and CDR2 (germline): MNHEY, SMNVEV (reference sequence). The CDR3 contains 13 residues. The germline V and J ends were trimmed by 3 bases and 2 bases, with 7 bases remaining between them. The CDR3 region is CASSLGHNTEAFF. CDR3 DNA: TGTGCCAGCAGTTTGGGTCACAACACTGAAGCTTTCTTT.

The chain has TRBV12-3 or TRBV12-4 and TRBJ1-1, with D perhaps matching TRBD1 (6 bases). The CDR3 runs 12 residues. V was trimmed by 5 bases and J by 7 bases, leaving 11 bases between them. CDR3 DNA sequence: TGTGCCAGCAGTATAGGGGGGATTGAAGCTTTCTTT. Translation: CASSIGGIEAFF.

The chain is built from TRBV7-8 and TRBJ2-7, with 8 bases matching TRBD2. With V trimmed by 5 bases and J by 3 bases, 9 bases remained unmatched. This CDR3 has 15 residues. CDR1 and CDR2 (germline): SGHVS, FQNEAQ. Here the CDR3 DNA reads TGTGCCAGCAGCCCTCTTGGACTAGCTCTCTACGAGCAGTACGTC. Its translation: CASSPLGLALYEQYV.

This chain joins TRBV20-1 and TRBJ1-1; D is perhaps TRBD1 (5 bases). Germline-derived CDR1 and CDR2 are DFQATT and SNEGSKA (reference sequence). This CDR3 comprises 16 residues. Trimming took 0 bases from V and 4 from J, leaving 18 bases between them. Here the CDR3 DNA reads TGCAGTGCTAGAGATTCCGGTCAGGGACGGGGCACTGAAGCTTTCTTT. Amino acid sequence: CSARDSGQGRGTEAFF.

This clonotype was picked up a small number of times. V usage is TRBV12-3 or TRBV12-4 and J usage is TRBJ2-1; D is undetermined. V was trimmed by 5 bases and J by 3 bases, leaving 8 bases between them. This CDR3 contains 13 residues. CDR3 sequence reads: CASSLEYYNEQFF. CDR3 nucleotide sequence: TGTGCCAGCAGTCTCGAATACTACAATGAGCAGTTCTTC.

The chain combines TRBV7-2 with TRBJ1-1; D perhaps matches TRBD1 (6 bases). CDR3 size: 16 residues. The germline gives CDR1 SGHTA, CDR2 FQGNSA. Trimming took 1 base from V and 0 from J, leaving 12 bases between them. The CDR3 nucleotides read TGTGCCAGCAGCTTAGTTGGGGGGCGCGTGAACACTGAAGCTTTCTTT. It is translated as CASSLVGGRVNTEAFF. Full variable domain (rest looked up from reference TRBV7-2 and TRBJ1-1): GAGVSQSPSNKVTEKGKDVELRCDPISGHTALYWYRQSLGQGLEFLIYFQGNSAPDKSGLPSDRFSAERTGGSVSTLTIQRTQQEDSAVYLCASSLVGGRVNTEAFFGQGTRLTVV.

The chain links TRBV7-2 to TRBJ1-4; possible D gene TRBD1, 6 bases. The CDR3 runs to 14 residues. V was cut by 5 bases and J by 5 bases, with 12 bases left in between. Germline CDR1 SGHTA, CDR2 FQGNSA. DNA of the CDR3: TGTGCCAGCAGCCAACAGGGCATAAATGAAAAACTGTTTTTT. It yields the protein CASSQQGINEKLFF.